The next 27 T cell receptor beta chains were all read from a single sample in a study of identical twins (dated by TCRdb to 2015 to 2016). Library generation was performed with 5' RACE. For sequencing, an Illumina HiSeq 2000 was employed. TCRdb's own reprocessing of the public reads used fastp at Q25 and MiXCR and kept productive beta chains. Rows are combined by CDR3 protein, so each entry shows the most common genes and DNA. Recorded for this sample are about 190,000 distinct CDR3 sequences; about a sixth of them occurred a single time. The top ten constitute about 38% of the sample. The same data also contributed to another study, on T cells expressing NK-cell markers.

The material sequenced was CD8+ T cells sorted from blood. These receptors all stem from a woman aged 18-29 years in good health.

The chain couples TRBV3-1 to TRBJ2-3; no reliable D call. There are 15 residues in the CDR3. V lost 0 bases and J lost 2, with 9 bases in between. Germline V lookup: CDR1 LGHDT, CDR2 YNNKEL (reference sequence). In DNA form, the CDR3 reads TGTGCCAGCAGCCAAGATCTACAGTACACAGATACGCAGTATTTT. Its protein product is CASSQDLQYTDTQYF.

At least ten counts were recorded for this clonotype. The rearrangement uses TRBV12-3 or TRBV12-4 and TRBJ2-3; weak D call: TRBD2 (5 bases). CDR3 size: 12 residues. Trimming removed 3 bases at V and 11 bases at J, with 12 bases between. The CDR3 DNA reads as TGTGCCAGCAGTTTCGCGGGCCGTGAGCAGTATTTT. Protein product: CASSFAGREQYF.

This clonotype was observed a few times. CDR3 sequence reads: CATGTGNEQYF. The CDR3 region has the DNA TGTGCCACGGGGACAGGGAACGAGCAGTACTTC. The rearrangement joins TRBV12-3 or TRBV12-4 to TRBJ2-7; 9 nucleotides agree with TRBD1. The CDR3 runs 11 residues. V was clipped by 10 bases and J by 5 bases; unmatched bases: 3.

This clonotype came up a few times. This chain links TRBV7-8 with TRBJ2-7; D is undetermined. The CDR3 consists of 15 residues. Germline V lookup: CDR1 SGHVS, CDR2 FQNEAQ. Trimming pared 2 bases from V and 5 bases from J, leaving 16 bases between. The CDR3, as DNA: TGTGCCAGCAGCTTAAGCGAGAAGTGGGTTGACGAGCAGTACTTC. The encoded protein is CASSLSEKWVDEQYF.

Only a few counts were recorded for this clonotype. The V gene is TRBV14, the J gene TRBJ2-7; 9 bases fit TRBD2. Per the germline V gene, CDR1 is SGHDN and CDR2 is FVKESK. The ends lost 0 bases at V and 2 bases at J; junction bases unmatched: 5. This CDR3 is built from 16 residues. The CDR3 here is CASSQDRASGAYEQYF. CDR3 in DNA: TGTGCCAGCAGCCAAGATAGGGCTAGCGGGGCCTACGAGCAGTACTTC.

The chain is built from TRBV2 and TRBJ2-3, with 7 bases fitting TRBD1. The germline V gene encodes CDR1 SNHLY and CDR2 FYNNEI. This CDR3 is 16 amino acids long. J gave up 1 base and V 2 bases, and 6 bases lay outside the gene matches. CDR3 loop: CASSEPTGAGTDTQYF. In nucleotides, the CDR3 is TGTGCCAGCAGTGAACCTACAGGGGCTGGCACAGATACGCAGTATTTT.

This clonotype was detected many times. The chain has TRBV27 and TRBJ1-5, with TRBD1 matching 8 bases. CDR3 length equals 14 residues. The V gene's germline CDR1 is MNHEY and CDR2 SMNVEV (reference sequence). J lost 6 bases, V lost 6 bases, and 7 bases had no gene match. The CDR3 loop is CASSPQQGGQPQHF. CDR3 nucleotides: TGTGCCAGCAGCCCCCAACAGGGGGGTCAGCCCCAGCATTTT.

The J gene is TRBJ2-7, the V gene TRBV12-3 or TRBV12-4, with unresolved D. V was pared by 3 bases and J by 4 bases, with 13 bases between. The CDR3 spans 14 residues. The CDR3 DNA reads TGTGCCAGCAGTTTCATGGCGGATCTTTACGAGCAGTACTTC. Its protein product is CASSFMADLYEQYF.

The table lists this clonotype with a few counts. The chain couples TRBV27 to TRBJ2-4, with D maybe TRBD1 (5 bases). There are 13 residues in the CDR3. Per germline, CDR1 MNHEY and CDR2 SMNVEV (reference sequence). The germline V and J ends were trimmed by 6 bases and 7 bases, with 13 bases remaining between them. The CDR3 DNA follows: TGTGCCAGCAGCCTTAGGGGTCAGAACATTCAGTACTTC. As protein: CASSLRGQNIQYF.

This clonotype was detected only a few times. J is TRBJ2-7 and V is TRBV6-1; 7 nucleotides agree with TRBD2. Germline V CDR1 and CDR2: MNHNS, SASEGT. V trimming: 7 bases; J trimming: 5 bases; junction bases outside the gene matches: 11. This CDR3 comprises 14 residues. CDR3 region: CASMGGRSGNEQYF. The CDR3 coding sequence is TGTGCCAGCATGGGCGGGAGATCTGGGAACGAGCAGTACTTC.

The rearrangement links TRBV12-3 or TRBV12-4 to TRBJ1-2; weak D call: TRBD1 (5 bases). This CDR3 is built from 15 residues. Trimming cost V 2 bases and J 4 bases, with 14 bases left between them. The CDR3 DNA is TGTGCCAGCAGTTTACAGGGAAAGATGAGCTATGGCTACACCTTC. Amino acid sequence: CASSLQGKMSYGYTF.

The CDR3 loop reads CASRGQKDIQYF. The CDR3 DNA sequence: TGTGCCAGCAGGGGACAGAAGGACATTCAGTACTTC. The rearrangement joins TRBV12-3 or TRBV12-4 to TRBJ2-4, with 7 nucleotides matching TRBD1. J gave up 8 bases and V 6 bases, and 4 bases lay outside the gene matches. The CDR3 totals 12 residues.

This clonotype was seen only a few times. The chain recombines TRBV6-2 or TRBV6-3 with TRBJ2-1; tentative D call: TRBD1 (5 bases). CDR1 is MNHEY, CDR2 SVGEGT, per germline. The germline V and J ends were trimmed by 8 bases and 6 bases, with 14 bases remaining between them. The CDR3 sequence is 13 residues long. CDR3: CASRLTGSNEQFF. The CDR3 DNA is TGTGCCAGCCGATTAACAGGTTCCAATGAGCAGTTCTTC.

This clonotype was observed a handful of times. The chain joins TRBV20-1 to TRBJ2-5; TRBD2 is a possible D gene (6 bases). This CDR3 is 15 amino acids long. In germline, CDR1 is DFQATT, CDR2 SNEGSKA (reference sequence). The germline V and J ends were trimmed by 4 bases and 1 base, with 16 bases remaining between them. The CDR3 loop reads CSATIAAPLQETQYF. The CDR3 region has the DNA TGCAGTGCTACCATAGCGGCTCCCCTCCAAGAGACCCAGTACTTC.

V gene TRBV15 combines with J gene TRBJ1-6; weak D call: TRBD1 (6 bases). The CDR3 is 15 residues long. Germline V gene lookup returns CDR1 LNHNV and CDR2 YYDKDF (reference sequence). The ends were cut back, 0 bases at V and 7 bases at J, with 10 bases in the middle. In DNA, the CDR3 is TGTGCCACCAGCAGAGATACAGGGAGGAATTCACCCCTCCACTTT. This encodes CATSRDTGRNSPLHF.

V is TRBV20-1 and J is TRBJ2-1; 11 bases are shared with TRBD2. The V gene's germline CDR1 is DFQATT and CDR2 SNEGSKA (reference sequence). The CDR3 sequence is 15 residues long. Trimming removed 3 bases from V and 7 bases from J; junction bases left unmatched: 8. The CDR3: CSASPGLAVINEQFF. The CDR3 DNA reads TGCAGTGCTAGCCCGGGACTAGCGGTGATTAATGAGCAGTTCTTC.

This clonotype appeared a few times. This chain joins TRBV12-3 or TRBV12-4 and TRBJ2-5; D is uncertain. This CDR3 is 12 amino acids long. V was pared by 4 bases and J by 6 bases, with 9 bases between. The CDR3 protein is CASSWYEKTQYF. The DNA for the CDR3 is TGTGCCAGCAGTTGGTACGAAAAGACCCAGTACTTC.

CDR3 DNA: TGCAGTGCCACCGGGACTAGCGGAAGCTCCTACAATGAGCAGTTCTTC. It is translated as CSATGTSGSSYNEQFF. This chain links TRBV20-1 with TRBJ2-1; 11 positions match TRBD2. The J segment lost 0 bases and the V segment lost 6 bases, leaving 7 bases of the junction unmatched. Germline assignment: CDR1 DFQATT and CDR2 SNEGSKA (reference sequence). There are 16 residues in the CDR3.

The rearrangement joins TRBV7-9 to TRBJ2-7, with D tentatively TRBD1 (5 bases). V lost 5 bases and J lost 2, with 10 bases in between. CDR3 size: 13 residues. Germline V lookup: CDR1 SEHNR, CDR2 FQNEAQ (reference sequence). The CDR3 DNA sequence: TGTGCCAGCAGCCCGACAGAAGCCTACGAGCAGTACTTC. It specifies CASSPTEAYEQYF.

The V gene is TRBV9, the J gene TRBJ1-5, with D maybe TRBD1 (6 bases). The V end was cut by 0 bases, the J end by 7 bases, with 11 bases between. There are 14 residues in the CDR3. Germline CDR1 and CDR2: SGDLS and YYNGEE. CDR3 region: CASSVGGASQPQHF. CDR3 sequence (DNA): TGTGCCAGCAGCGTAGGGGGGGCAAGCCAGCCCCAGCATTTT.

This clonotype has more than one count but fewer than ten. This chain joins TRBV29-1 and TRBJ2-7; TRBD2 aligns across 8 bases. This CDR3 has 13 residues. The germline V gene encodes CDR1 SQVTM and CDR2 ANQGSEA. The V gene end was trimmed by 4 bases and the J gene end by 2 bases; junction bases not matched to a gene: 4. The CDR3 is CSVGKRGTYEQYF. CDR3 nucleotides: TGCAGCGTTGGTAAGCGGGGGACCTACGAGCAGTACTTC.

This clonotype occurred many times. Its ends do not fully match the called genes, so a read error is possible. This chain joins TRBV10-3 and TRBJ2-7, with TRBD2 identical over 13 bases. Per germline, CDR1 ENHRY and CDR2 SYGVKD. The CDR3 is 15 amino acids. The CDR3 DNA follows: TGTGCCATCAGTGAAAGACTAGCGGGAGGCCAGCGTACCTTGTTC. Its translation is CAISERLAGGQRTLF.

The CDR3 nucleotides are TGTGCCAGCAGAGAGGGACTAGCGGGAGAGGGGGCGAACACCGGGGAGCTGTTTTTT. It specifies CASREGLAGEGANTGELFF. V gene TRBV2 combines with J gene TRBJ2-2, with 14 bases that match TRBD2. Per the germline V gene, CDR1 is SNHLY and CDR2 is FYNNEI. V shed 6 bases and J 0 bases; nucleotides not matched to a gene: 9. The CDR3 consists of 19 residues.

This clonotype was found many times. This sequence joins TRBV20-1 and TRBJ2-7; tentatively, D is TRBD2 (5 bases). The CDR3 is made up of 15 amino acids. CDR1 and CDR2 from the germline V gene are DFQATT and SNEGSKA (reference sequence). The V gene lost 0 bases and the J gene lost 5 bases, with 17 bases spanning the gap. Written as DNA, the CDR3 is TGCAGTGCTAGAGATTTTGGGAAACGAGGGAACGAGCAGTACTTC. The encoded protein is CSARDFGKRGNEQYF.

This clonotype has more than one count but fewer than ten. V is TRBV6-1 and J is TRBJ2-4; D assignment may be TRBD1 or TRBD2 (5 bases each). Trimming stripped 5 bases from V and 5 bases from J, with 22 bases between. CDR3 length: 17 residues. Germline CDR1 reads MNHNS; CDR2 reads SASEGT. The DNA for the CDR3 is TGTGCCAGCAGTCGTTACGCCCTGACAGAGGGGCAAAACATTCAGTACTTC. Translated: CASSRYALTEGQNIQYF.

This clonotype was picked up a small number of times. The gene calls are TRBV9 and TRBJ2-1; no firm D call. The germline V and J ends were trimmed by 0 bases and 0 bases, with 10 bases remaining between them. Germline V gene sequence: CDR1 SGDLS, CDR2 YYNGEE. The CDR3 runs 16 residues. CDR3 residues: CASSVGGTSSYNEQFF. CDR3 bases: TGTGCCAGCAGCGTAGGCGGAACAAGCTCCTACAATGAGCAGTTCTTC.

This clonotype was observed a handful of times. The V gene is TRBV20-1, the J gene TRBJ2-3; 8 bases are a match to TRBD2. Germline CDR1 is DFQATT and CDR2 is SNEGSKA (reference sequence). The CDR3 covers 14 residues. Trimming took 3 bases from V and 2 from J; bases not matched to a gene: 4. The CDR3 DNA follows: TGCAGTGCTAGTACTAGCGGCTACACAGATACGCAGTATTTT. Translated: CSASTSGYTDTQYF.